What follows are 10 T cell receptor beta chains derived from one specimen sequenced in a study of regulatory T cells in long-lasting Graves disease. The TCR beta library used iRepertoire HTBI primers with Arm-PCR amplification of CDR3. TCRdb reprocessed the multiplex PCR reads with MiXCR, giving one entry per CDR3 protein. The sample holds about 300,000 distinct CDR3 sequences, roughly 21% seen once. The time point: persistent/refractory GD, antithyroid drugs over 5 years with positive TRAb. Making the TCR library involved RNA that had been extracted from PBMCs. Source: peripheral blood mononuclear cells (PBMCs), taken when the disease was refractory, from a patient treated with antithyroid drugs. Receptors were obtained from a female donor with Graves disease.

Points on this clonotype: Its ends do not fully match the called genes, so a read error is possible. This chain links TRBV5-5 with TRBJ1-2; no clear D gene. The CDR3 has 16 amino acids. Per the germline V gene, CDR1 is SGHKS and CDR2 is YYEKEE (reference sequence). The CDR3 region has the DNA TGCGCCAGCAGCTTGGGCGACCCGGACGGCAACTATGGCTACACCTTC. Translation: CASSLGDPDGNYGYTF.

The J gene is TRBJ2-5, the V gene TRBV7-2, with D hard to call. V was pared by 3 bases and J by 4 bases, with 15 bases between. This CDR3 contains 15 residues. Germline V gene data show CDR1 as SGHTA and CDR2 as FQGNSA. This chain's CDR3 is CASSFRPLRRETQYF. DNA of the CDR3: TGTGCCAGCAGCTTCCGACCCCTTAGGAGAGAGACCCAGTACTTC.

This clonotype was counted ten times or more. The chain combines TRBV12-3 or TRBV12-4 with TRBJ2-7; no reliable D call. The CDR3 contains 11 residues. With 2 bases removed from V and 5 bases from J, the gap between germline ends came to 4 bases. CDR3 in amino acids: CASSLRHEQYF. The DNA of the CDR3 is TGTGCCAGCAGTTTAAGGCACGAGCAGTACTTC.

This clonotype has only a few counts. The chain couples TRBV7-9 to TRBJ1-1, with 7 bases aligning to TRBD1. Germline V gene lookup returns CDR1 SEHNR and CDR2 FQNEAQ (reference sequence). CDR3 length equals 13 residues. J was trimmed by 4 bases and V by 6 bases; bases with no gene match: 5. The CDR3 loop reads CASSTTGTTEAFF. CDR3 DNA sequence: TGTGCCAGCAGTACGACAGGGACCACTGAAGCTTTCTTT.

CDR3 nucleotides: TGTGCCAGCAGCGATAACAGGGATCAGCCCCAGCATTTT. This translates into CASSDNRDQPQHF. This chain joins TRBV7-2 and TRBJ1-5, with D perhaps TRBD1 (6 bases). The germline V gene has CDR1 SGHTA and CDR2 FQGNSA. V was cut by 5 bases and J by 5 bases, with 10 bases left in between. The CDR3 runs to 13 residues.

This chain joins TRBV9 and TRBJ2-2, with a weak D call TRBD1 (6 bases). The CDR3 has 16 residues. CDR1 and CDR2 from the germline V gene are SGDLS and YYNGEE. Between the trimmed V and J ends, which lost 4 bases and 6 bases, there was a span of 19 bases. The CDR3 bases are TGTGCCAGCAGCCTCGCCCCAGGGGTAGGCGCCGGGGAGCTGTTTTTT. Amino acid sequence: CASSLAPGVGAGELFF.

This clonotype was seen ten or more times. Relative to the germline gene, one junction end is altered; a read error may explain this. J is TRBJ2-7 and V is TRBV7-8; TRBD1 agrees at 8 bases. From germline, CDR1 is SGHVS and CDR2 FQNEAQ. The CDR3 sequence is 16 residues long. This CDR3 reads CASSVARTGRSSEQYF. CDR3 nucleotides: TGTGCCAGCAGCGTAGCCCGGACAGGGAGGAGCAGCGAGCAGTACTTC.

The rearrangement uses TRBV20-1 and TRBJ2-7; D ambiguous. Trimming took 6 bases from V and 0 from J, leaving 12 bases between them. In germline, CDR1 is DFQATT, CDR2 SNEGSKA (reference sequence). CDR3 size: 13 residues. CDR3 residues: CSALTARSYEQYF. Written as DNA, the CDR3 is TGCAGTGCGTTGACGGCACGCTCCTACGAGCAGTACTTC.

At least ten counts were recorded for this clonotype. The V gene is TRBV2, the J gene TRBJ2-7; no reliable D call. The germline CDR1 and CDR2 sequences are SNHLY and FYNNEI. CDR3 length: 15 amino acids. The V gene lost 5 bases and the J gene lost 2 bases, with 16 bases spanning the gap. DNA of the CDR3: TGTGCCAGCAGTACCCGAGGAGCCAGGCCCTACGAGCAGTACTTC. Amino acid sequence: CASSTRGARPYEQYF.

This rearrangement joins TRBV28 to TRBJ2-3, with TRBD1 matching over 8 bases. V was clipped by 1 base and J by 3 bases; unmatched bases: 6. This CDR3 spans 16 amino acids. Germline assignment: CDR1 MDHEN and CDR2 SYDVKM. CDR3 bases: TGTGCCAGCAGTTTATCCTGGGACAGGACGACAGATACGCAGTATTTT. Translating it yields CASSLSWDRTTDTQYF. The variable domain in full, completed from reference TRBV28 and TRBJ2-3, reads DVKVTQSSRYLVKRTGEKVFLECVQDMDHENMFWYRQDPGLGLRLIYFSYDVKMKEKGDIPEGYSVSREKKERFSLILESASTNQTSMYLCASSLSWDRTTDTQYFGPGTRLTVL.